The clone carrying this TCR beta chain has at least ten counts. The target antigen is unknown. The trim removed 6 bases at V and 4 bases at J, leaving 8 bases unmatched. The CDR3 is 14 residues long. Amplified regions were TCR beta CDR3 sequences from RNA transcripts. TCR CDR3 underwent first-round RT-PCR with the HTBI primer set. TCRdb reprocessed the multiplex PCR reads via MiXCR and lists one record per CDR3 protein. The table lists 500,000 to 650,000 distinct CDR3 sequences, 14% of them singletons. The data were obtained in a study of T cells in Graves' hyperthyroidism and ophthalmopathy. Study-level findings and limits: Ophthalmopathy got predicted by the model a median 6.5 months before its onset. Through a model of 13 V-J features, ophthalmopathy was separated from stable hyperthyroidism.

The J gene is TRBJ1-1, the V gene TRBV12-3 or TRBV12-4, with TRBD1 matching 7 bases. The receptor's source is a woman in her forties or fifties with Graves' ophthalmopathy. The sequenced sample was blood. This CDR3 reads CASRPTGLGTEAFF. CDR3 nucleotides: TGTGCCAGCAGACCGACAGGGCTCGGCACTGAAGCTTTCTTT.